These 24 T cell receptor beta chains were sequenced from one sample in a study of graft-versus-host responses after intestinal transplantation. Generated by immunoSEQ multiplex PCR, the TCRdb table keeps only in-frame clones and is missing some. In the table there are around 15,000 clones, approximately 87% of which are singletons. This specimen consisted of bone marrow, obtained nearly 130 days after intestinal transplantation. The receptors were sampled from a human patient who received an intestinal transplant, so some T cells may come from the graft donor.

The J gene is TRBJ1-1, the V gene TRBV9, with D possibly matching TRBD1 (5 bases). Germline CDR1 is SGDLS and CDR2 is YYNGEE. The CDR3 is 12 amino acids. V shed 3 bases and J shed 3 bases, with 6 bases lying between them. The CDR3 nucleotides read TGTGCCAGCAGCGCAGGGCACACTGAAGCTTTCTTT. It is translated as CASSAGHTEAFF.

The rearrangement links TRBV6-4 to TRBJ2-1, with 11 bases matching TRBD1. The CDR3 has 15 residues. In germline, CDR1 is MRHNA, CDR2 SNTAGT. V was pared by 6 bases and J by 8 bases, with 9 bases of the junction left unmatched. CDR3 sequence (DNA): TGTGCCAGCAGCCTCCGGACAGGGGGCAGCGATGAGCAGTTCTTC. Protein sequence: CASSLRTGGSDEQFF.

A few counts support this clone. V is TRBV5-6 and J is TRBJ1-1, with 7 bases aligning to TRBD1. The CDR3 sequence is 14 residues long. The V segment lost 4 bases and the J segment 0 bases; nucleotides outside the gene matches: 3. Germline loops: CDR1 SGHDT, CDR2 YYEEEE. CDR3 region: CASSTGTVNTEAFF. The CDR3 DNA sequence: TGTGCCAGCAGCACCGGGACAGTGAACACTGAAGCTTTCTTT.

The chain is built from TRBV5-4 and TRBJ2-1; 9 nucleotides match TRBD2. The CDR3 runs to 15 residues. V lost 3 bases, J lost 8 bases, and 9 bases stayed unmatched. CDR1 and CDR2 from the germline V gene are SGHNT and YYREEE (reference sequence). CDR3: CASSSVGGRGDEQFF. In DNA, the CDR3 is TGTGCCAGCAGCTCGGTGGGCGGGAGGGGAGATGAGCAGTTCTTC.

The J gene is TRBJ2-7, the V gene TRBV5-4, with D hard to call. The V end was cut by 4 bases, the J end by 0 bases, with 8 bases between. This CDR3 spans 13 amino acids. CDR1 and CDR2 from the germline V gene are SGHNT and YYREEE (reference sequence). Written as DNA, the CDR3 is TGTGCCAGCAGCATTGCCTACTCCTACGAGCAGTACTTC. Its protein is CASSIAYSYEQYF.

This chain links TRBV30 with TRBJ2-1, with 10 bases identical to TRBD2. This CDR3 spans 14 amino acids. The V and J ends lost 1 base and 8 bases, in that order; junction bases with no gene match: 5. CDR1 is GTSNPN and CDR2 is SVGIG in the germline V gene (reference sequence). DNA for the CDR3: TGTGCCTGGAGTGCGGGACTAGCGTTCGATGAGCAGTTCTTC. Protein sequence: CAWSAGLAFDEQFF.

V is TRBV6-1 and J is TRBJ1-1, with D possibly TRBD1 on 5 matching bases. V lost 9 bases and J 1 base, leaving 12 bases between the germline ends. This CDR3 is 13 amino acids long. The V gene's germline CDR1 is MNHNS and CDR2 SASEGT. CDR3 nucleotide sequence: TGTGCCAGTCCGGGACCCGCGAACACTGAAGCTTTCTTT. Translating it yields CASPGPANTEAFF.

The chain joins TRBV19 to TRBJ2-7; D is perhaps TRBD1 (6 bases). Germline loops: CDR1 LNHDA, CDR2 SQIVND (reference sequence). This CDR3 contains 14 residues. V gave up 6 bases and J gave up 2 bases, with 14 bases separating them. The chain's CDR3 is CASRISTGPYEQYF. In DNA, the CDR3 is TGTGCCAGTAGGATTTCGACAGGACCCTACGAGCAGTACTTC.

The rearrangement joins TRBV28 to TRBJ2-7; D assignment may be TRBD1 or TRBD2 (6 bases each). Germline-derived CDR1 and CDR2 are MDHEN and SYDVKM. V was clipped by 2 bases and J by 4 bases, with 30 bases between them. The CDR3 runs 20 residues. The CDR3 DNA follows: TGTGCCAGCAGTTTAACCCCCGCCCCGCTACAGGAAGGGGGGTGGTACGAGCAGTACTTC. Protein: CASSLTPAPLQEGGWYEQYF.

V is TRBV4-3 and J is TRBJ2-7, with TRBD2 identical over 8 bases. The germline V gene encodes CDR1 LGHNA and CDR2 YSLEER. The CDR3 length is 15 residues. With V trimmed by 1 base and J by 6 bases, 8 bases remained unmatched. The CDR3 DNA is TGCGCCAGCAGCCAAGGGTTCAGCGGGAGACGCGAGCAGTACTTC. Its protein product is CASSQGFSGRREQYF.

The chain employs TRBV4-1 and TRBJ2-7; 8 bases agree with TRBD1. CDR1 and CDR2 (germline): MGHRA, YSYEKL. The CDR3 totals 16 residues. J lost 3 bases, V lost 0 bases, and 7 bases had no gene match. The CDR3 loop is CASSQDGQGAHYEQYF. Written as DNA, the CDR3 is TGCGCCAGCAGCCAAGATGGGCAGGGGGCCCACTACGAGCAGTACTTC.

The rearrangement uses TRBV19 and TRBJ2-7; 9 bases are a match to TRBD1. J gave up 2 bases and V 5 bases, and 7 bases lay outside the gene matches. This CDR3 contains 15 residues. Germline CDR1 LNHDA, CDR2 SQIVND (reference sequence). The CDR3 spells CASSRDRATPYEQYF. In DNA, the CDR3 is TGTGCCAGTAGTCGGGACAGGGCCACACCCTACGAGCAGTACTTC. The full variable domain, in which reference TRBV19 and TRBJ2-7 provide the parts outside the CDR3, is DGGITQSPKYLFRKEGQNVTLSCEQNLNHDAMYWYRQDPGQGLRLIYYSQIVNDFQKGDIAEGYSVSREKKESFPLTVTSAQKNPTAFYLCASSRDRATPYEQYFGPGTRLTVT.

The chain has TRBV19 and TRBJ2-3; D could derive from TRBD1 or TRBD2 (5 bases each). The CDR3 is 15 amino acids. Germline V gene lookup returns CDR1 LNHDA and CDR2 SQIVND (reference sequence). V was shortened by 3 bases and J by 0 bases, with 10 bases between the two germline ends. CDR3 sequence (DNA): TGTGCCAGTAGTATCAGGGAGTCTAGCACAGATACGCAGTATTTT. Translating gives CASSIRESSTDTQYF.

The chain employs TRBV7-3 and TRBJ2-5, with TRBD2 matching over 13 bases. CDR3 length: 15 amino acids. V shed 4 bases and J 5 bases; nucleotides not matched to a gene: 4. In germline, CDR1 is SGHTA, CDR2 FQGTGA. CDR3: CASSSGLAGDETQYF. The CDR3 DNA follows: TGTGCCAGCAGCTCAGGACTAGCGGGAGACGAGACCCAGTACTTC.

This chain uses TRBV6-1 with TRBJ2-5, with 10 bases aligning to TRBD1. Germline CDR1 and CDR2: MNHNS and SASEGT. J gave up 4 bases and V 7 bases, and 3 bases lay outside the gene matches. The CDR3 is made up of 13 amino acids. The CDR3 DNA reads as TGTGCCAGCAACCGGGACAGGGGAGAGACCCAGTACTTC. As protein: CASNRDRGETQYF.

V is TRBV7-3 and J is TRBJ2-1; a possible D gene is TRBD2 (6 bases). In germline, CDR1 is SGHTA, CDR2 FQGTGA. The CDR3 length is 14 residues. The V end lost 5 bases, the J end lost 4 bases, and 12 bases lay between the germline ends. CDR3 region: CASSTLGTYNEQFF. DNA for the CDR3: TGTGCCAGCAGCACCCTCGGGACTTACAATGAGCAGTTCTTC.

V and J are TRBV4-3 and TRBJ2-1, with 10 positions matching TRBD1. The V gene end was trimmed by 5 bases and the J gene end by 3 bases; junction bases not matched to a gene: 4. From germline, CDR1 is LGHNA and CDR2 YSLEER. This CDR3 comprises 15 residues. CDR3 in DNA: TGCGCCAGCAGCGCCGGGACAGGGGACTACAATGAGCAGTTCTTC. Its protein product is CASSAGTGDYNEQFF.

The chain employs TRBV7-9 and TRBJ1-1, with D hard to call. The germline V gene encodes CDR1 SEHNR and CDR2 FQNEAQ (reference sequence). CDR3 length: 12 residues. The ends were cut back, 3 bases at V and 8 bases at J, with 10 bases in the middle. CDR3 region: CASSFPQEEAFF. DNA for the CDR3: TGTGCCAGCAGCTTTCCCCAAGAAGAAGCTTTCTTT. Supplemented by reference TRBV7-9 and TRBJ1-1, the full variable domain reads DTGVSQNPRHKITKRGQNVTFRCDPISEHNRLYWYRQTLGQGPEFLTYFQNEAQLEKSRLLSDRFSAERPKGSFSTLEIQRTEQGDSAMYLCASSFPQEEAFFGQGTRLTVV.

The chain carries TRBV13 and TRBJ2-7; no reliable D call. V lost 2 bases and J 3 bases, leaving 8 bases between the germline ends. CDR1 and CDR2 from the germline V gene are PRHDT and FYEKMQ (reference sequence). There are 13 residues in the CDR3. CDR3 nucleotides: TGTGCCAGCAGCTTAAAAGGGATCTACGAGCAGTACTTC. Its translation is CASSLKGIYEQYF.

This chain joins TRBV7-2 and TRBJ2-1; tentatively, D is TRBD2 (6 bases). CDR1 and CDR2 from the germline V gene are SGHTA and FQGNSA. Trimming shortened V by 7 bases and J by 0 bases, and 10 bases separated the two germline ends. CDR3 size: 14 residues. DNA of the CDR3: TGTGCCAGCAAACCCGGGGGCTCCTACAATGAGCAGTTCTTC. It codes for CASKPGGSYNEQFF.

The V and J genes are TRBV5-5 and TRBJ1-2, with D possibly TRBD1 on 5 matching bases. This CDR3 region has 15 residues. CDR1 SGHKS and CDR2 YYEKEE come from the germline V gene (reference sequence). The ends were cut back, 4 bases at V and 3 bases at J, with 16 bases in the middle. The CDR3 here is CASSVQEDIDYGYTF. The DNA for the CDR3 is TGTGCCAGCAGCGTACAGGAGGACATCGACTATGGCTACACCTTC.

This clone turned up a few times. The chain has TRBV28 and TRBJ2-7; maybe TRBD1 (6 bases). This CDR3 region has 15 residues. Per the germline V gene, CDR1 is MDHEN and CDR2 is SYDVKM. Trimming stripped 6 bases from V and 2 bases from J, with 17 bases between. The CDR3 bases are TGTGCCAGCAGCCATAGACAGGAGACCCCCTACGAGCAGTACTTC. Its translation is CASSHRQETPYEQYF.

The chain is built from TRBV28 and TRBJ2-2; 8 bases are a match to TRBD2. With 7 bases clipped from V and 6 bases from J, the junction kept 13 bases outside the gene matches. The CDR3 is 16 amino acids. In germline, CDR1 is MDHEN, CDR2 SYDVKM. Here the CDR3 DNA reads TGTGCCAGCACCCTGACTAGCGTTAGAGCGCCCGGGGAGCTGTTTTTT. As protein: CASTLTSVRAPGELFF.

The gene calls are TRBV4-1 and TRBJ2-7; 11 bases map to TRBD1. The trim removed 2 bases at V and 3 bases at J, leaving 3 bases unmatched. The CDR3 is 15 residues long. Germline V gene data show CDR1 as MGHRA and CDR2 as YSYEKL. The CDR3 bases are TGCGCCAGCAGCCAAACCGGGACAGGGGGCTACGAGCAGTACTTC. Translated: CASSQTGTGGYEQYF.